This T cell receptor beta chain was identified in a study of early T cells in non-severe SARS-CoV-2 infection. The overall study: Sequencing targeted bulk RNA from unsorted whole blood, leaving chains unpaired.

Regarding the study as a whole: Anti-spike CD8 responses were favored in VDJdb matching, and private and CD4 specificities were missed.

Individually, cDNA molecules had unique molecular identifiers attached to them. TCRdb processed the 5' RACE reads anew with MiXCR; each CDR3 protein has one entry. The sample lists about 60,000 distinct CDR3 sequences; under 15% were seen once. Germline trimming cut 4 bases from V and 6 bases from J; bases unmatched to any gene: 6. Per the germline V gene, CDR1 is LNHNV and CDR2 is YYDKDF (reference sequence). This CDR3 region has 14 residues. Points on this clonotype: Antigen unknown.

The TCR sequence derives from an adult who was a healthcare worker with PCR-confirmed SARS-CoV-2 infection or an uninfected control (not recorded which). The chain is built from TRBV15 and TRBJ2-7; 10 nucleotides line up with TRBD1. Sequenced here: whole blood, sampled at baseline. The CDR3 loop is CATSIGTGDGEQYF. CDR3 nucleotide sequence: TGTGCCACCAGCATTGGGACAGGGGATGGCGAGCAGTACTTC.